Presented here are 3 T cell receptor beta chains from one specimen sequenced in a study of cytomegalovirus exposure and HLA in healthy donors. 13 Jbeta primers and 60 Vbeta primers were used for the PCR. Assay used: immunoSEQ multiplex PCR; TCRdb lists only in-frame clones, some missing. The sample shows more than 80,000 clones, 80% to 90% of them seen only once. The specimen was PBMCs. The origin of the receptors is a man in his fifties or sixties in good health and CMV-seronegative.

This chain links TRBV7-2 with TRBJ2-3; no clear D. Germline loops: CDR1 SGHTA, CDR2 FQGNSA. V shed 3 bases and J shed 0 bases, with 7 bases lying between them. The CDR3 sequence is 14 residues long. This chain's CDR3 is CASSFQESTDTQYF. CDR3 DNA sequence: TGTGCCAGCAGCTTTCAGGAAAGCACAGATACGCAGTATTTT.

Concerning this clone: The missing conserved phenylalanine or tryptophan at the end of this CDR3 makes a read error likely. The chain employs TRBV5-1 and TRBJ1-6; 7 nucleotides match TRBD1. V lost 3 bases to trimming and J lost 2 bases; unmatched junction nucleotides: 8. Germline V gene sequence: CDR1 SGHRS, CDR2 YFSETQ. The CDR3 runs to 17 residues. The CDR3 sequence: CASSSTGAGPYNSPLHL. CDR3 DNA: TGCGCCAGCAGCTCCACAGGGGCAGGGCCCTATAATTCACCCCTCCACCTT.

Concerning this clone itself: One junction end does not reproduce the germline sequence, and a read error may be involved. The chain links TRBV2 to TRBJ2-1, with D maybe TRBD2 (5 bases). Germline lookup yields CDR1 SNHLY and CDR2 FYNNEI. The CDR3 has 14 residues. CDR3 protein: CASREGGLSTEQFF. CDR3 nucleotide sequence: TGTGCCAGCAGGGAAGGCGGACTTAGCACTGAGCAGTTCTTC.